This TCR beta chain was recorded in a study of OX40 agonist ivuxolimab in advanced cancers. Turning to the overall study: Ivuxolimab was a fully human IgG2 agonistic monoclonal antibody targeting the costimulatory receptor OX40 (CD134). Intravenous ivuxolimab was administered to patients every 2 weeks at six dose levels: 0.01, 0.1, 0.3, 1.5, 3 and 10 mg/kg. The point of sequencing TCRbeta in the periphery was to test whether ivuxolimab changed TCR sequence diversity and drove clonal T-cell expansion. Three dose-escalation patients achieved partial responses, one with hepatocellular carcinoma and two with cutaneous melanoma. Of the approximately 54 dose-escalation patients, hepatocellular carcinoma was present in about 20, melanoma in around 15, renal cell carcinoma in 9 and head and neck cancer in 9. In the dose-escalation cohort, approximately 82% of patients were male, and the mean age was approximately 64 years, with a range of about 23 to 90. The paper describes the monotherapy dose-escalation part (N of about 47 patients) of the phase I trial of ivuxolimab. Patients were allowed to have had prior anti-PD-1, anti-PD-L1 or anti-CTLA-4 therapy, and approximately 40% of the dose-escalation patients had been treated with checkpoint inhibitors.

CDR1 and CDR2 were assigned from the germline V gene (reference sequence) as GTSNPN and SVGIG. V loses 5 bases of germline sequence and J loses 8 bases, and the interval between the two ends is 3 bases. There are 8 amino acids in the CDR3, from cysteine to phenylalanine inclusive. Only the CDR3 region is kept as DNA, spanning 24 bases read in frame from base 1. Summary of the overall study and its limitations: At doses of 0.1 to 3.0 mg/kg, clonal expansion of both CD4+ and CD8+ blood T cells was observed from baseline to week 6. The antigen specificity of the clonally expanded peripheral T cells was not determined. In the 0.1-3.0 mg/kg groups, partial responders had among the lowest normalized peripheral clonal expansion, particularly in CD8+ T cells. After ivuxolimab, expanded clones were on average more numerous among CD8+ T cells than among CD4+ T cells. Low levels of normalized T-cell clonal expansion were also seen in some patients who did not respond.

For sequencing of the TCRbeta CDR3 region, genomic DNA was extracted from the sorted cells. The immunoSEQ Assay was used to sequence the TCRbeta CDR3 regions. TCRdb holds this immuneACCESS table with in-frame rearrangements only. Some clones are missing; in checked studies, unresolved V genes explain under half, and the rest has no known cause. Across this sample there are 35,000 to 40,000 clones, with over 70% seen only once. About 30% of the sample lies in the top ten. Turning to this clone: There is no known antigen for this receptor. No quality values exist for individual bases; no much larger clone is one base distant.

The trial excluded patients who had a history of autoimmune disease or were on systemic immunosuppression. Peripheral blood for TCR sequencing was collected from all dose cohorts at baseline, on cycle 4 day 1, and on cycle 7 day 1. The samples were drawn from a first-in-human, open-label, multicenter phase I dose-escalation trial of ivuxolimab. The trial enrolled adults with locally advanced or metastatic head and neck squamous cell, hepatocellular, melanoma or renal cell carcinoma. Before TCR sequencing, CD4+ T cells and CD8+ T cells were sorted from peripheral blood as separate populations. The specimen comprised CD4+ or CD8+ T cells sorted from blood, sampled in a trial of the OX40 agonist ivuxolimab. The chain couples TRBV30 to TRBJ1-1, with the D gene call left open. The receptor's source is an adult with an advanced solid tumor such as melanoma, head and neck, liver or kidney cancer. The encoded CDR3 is CAWGEAFF. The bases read TGTGCCTGGGGAGAAGCTTTCTTT.